These 20 T cell receptor beta chains share one sample of origin, sequenced in a study of identical twins. TCRdb processed the 5' RACE reads anew with MiXCR; each CDR3 protein has one entry. The sample has some 320,000 distinct CDR3 sequences, 12% seen once; the top ten hold about 7%. This sample also appeared in a second study, on yellow fever vaccine responses in identical twins.

Sequencing input: CD8+ T cells sorted from blood. The receptors come from a young woman in good health.

This clonotype was recorded a few times. The rearrangement uses TRBV6-1 and TRBJ2-7; D perhaps matches TRBD1 (6 bases). V was pared by 5 bases and J by 1 base, with 12 bases between. The CDR3 is 14 residues long. Looked up from germline, CDR1 is MNHNS and CDR2 is SASEGT. CDR3 residues: CASSRTGLSYEQYV. The CDR3 coding sequence is TGTGCCAGCAGTCGTACAGGGCTGTCCTACGAGCAGTACGTC.

As for this clonotype: Germline and junction disagree at one end, which may indicate a read error. The CDR3 is CASSVGDTSSYNEQLF. The CDR3, as DNA: TGTGCCAGCAGCGTAGGAGACACAAGCTCCTACAATGAGCAGCTCTTC. The genes are TRBV9 and TRBJ2-1, with D hard to call. CDR1 and CDR2 from the germline V gene are SGDLS and YYNGEE. The CDR3 runs 16 residues.

This chain connects TRBV20-1 to TRBJ2-1; D gene uncertain. The V gene lost 6 bases and the J gene lost 8 bases, with 11 bases spanning the gap. This CDR3 comprises 11 residues. Germline values: CDR1 DFQATT, CDR2 SNEGSKA (reference sequence). The DNA of the CDR3 is TGCAGTGCACCTCCAGTGGATGAGCAGTTCTTC. It translates to CSAPPVDEQFF.

This clonotype appeared a few times. CDR3 loop: CASSRSQKGTEAFF. Here the CDR3 DNA reads TGTGCCAGCAGCCGCAGTCAGAAGGGGACTGAAGCTTTCTTT. This sequence joins TRBV14 and TRBJ1-1, with a possible D match to TRBD1 (5 bases). Germline CDR1 reads SGHDN; CDR2 reads FVKESK. The CDR3 has 14 amino acids. Trimming removed 4 bases from V and 5 bases from J, with 14 bases in between.

The chain combines TRBV10-2 with TRBJ2-2; D uncertain. CDR3 length: 14 residues. CDR1 is WSHSY, CDR2 SAAADI, per germline. Deletions cut 4 bases from V and 5 bases from J, with 11 bases between. The CDR3 region has the DNA TGCGCCAGCAGTGCCCGGTTTCGGACCGGGGAGCTGTTTTTT. Amino acids: CASSARFRTGELFF.

This clonotype has at least ten counts. The chain links TRBV20-1 to TRBJ2-1; TRBD2 is a possible D gene (6 bases). This CDR3 region has 16 residues. Trimming left V 0 bases short and J 0 bases short, with 12 bases between. The germline CDR1 and CDR2 sequences are DFQATT and SNEGSKA (reference sequence). In nucleotides, the CDR3 is TGCAGTGCTAGAGAGGAGGACTACATCTCCTACAATGAGCAGTTCTTC. Residues: CSAREEDYISYNEQFF.

This clonotype was counted a few times. V and J are TRBV20-1 and TRBJ2-5; 7 nucleotides match TRBD1. V lost 0 bases and J lost 6; bases outside the gene matches: 10. Germline lookup yields CDR1 DFQATT and CDR2 SNEGSKA (reference sequence). The CDR3 sequence is 15 residues long. In DNA form, the CDR3 reads TGCAGTGCTAGAGATGTGCAGGGGGTTCAGCAGACCCAGTACTTC. This codes for CSARDVQGVQQTQYF.

This chain uses TRBV11-2 with TRBJ2-1, with D possibly being TRBD2 (6 bases). The CDR3 totals 18 residues. Per germline, CDR1 SGHAT and CDR2 FQNNGV. V was pared by 3 bases and J by 5 bases, with 23 bases between. CDR3 in DNA: TGTGCCAGCAGCTTTAACGTAGGGTTTCTAGCGCACCACAATGAGCAGTTCTTC. Amino acids: CASSFNVGFLAHHNEQFF.

Only a few counts were recorded for this clonotype. The V call is TRBV28, the J call TRBJ2-7; possibly TRBD2 for D (5 bases). Trimming took off 5 bases at V and 0 bases at J, with 14 bases between the two ends. This CDR3 region has 15 residues. Germline CDR1 is MDHEN and CDR2 is SYDVKM. The CDR3 coding sequence is TGTGCCAGCAGTCTAATTGAGGGCCTCTCCTACGAGCAGTACTTC. It is translated as CASSLIEGLSYEQYF.

Ten or more counts support this clonotype. The chain combines TRBV7-3 with TRBJ2-3; 13 bases line up with TRBD2. Germline lookup yields CDR1 SGHTA and CDR2 FQGTGA. The CDR3 contains 15 residues. Trimming at V came to 4 bases and at J to 3 bases, leaving 1 base not matched to a gene. The CDR3 coding sequence is TGTGCCAGCAGCTCGGGACTAGCGGGAACAGATACGCAGTATTTT. It specifies CASSSGLAGTDTQYF.

This clonotype was counted between two and nine times. This chain connects TRBV5-1 to TRBJ2-2; 7 positions match TRBD1. Germline V gene data show CDR1 as SGHRS and CDR2 as YFSETQ. J lost 6 bases, V lost 0 bases, and 14 bases had no gene match. CDR3 size: 18 residues. DNA for the CDR3: TGCGCCAGCAGCTTGGCGGGGACAGTGTCGAAAGTTGCCGGGGAGCTGTTTTTT. This translates into CASSLAGTVSKVAGELFF.

This clonotype was recorded at least ten times. The rearrangement joins TRBV7-2 to TRBJ2-3, with 7 bases aligning to TRBD2. After removal of 3 bases from V and 4 bases from J, the junction contained 4 bases not matched to a gene. The length of the CDR3 is 14 residues. Germline CDR1 and CDR2: SGHTA and FQGNSA. CDR3 residues: CASSFLGGADTQYF. Written as DNA, the CDR3 is TGTGCCAGCAGCTTTTTGGGAGGGGCAGATACGCAGTATTTT.

This clonotype was detected only a few times. The V call is TRBV9, the J call TRBJ1-1; TRBD1 matches 11 bases. The J segment lost 3 bases and the V segment lost 3 bases, leaving 7 bases of the junction unmatched. The CDR3 totals 16 residues. The germline V gene encodes CDR1 SGDLS and CDR2 YYNGEE. The CDR3: CASSENRDRGDTEAFF. The CDR3 DNA sequence: TGTGCCAGCAGCGAAAACAGGGACAGGGGGGACACTGAAGCTTTCTTT.

The table lists this clonotype with a few counts. J is TRBJ2-5 and V is TRBV24-1; the D gene is possibly TRBD1 (5 bases). Germline values: CDR1 KGHDR, CDR2 SFDVKD. With 0 bases removed from V and 2 bases from J, the gap between germline ends came to 12 bases. This CDR3 has 16 residues. CDR3 protein: CATSDLQATDQETQYF. The CDR3 DNA reads as TGTGCCACCAGTGATTTGCAGGCGACAGATCAAGAGACCCAGTACTTC.

There are a few counts of this clonotype. The CDR3 sequence is CASSQSGTGGVETQYF. The CDR3 region has the DNA TGCGCCAGCAGCCAGTCCGGGACAGGGGGCGTGGAGACCCAGTACTTC. The rearrangement joins TRBV4-1 to TRBJ2-5, with 12 bases lining up with TRBD1. CDR1 and CDR2 (germline): MGHRA, YSYEKL. This CDR3 spans 16 amino acids. V shed 3 bases and J 5 bases; nucleotides not matched to a gene: 7.

This clonotype was counted many times. The chain is built from TRBV7-8 and TRBJ2-1, with 13 bases lining up with TRBD2. From germline, CDR1 is SGHVS and CDR2 FQNEAQ. The CDR3 contains 20 residues. With 0 bases clipped from V and 1 base from J, the junction kept 9 bases outside the gene matches. Here the CDR3 DNA reads TGTGCCAGCAGCTTAGCGTTCAGGACTAGCGGGAGCAAATCCTACAATGAGCAGTTCTTC. The encoded protein is CASSLAFRTSGSKSYNEQFF.

This clonotype has ten or more counts. The gene calls are TRBV6-5 and TRBJ2-7, with D uncertain. Germline loops: CDR1 MNHEY, CDR2 SVGAGI. The CDR3 is 14 amino acids. Trimming removed 2 bases from V and 2 bases from J, with 10 bases in between. The CDR3 here is CASSYRSLPYEQYF. CDR3 bases: TGTGCCAGCAGTTACCGGTCTCTCCCCTACGAGCAGTACTTC.

This clonotype was recorded at least ten times. The chain links TRBV7-9 to TRBJ2-2; 8 bases are a match to TRBD1. CDR1 and CDR2 from the germline V gene are SEHNR and FQNEAQ (reference sequence). The CDR3 sequence is 16 residues long. J was trimmed by 2 bases and V by 4 bases; bases with no gene match: 6. The CDR3 reads CASSSPGQANTGELFF. CDR3 DNA: TGTGCCAGCAGCTCACCGGGACAGGCTAACACCGGGGAGCTGTTTTTT.

CDR3 nucleotides: TGTGCCAGCAAGTCGCTGGGGGGAACCACGGATACGCAGTATTTT. Translating gives CASKSLGGTTDTQYF. The rearrangement uses TRBV27 and TRBJ2-3; the D gene is possibly TRBD2 (6 bases). Trimming pared 7 bases from V and 6 bases from J, leaving 20 bases between. The CDR3 is 15 amino acids. Germline assignment: CDR1 MNHEY and CDR2 SMNVEV (reference sequence).

The rearrangement joins TRBV15 to TRBJ2-5; D is undetermined. CDR3 length: 15 residues. Germline assignment: CDR1 LNHNV and CDR2 YYDKDF (reference sequence). The V end was cut by 5 bases, the J end by 5 bases, with 18 bases between. DNA of the CDR3: TGTGCCACCAGCCCCCCCCCCCTTAAGTTTGAGACCCAGTACTTC. Amino acids: CATSPPPLKFETQYF.